Here is one T cell receptor beta chain with its context. This sample was included in a study of blood T cell repertoires in COVID-19. The overall study: The origin of the acute and convalescent COVID-19 samples was the United States, Italy and Spain. PBMCs, B-cell-depleted T cells, or T cells provided the cDNA or gDNA that made up the material.

This CDR3 spans 15 amino acids. Germline CDR1 KGHSH, CDR2 LQKENI. Trimming stripped 6 bases from V and 0 bases from J, with 13 bases between. Authors' processing steps: How many nucleated cells were present was estimated from reference gene primer amplification. Some clones are missing from TCRdb's copy, which holds only in-frame ones; the method was immunoSEQ multiplex PCR. The V and J calls and clone size come from that table; D and trimming were worked out from the DNA. The sample contains over 100,000 clones, approximately 82% of which appear only once. This rearrangement joins TRBV18 to TRBJ2-3; D might be TRBD1 (6 bases). The receptor was derived from a woman in her sixties or seventies with acute or convalescent COVID-19. Sequenced input: peripheral blood. CDR3 nucleotide sequence: TGTGCCAGCTCCCCGGGGACAACCAGCACAGATACGCAGTATTTT. It specifies CASSPGTTSTDTQYF.